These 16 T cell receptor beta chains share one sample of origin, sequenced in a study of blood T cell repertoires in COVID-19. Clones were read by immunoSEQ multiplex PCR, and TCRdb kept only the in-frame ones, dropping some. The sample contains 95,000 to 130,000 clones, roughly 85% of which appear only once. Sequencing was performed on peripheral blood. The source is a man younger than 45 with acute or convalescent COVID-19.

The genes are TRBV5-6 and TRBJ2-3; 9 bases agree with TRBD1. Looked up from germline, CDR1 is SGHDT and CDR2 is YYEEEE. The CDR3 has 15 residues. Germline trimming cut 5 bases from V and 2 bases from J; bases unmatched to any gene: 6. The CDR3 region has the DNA TGTGCCAGCAGGTTCTGGGACAGGGACACAGATACGCAGTATTTT. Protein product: CASRFWDRDTDTQYF.

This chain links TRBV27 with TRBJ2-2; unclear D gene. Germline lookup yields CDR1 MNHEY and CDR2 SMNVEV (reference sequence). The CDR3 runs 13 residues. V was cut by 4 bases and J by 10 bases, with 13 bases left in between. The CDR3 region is CASSSLRVEELFF. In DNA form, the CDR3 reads TGTGCCAGCAGTTCCCTACGGGTCGAGGAGCTGTTTTTT.

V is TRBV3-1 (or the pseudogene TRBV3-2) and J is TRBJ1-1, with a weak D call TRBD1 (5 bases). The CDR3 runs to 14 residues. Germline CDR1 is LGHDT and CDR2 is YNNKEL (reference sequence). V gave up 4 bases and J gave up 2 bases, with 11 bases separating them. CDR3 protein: CASSPRQGNTEAFF. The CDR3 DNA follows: TGTGCCAGCAGCCCACGCCAGGGAAACACTGAAGCTTTCTTT.

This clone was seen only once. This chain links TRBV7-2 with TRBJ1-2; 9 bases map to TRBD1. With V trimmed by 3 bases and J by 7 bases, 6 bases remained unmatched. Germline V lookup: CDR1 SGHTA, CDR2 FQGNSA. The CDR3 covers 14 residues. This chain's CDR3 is CASSLFGTGSGYTF. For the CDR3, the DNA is TGTGCCAGCAGCTTGTTCGGGACAGGGTCTGGCTACACCTTC.

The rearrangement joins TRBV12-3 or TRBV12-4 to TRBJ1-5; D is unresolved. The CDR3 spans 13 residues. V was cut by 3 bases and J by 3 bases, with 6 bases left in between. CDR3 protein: CASSFGINQPQHF. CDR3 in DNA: TGTGCCAGCAGTTTCGGGATCAATCAGCCCCAGCATTTT.

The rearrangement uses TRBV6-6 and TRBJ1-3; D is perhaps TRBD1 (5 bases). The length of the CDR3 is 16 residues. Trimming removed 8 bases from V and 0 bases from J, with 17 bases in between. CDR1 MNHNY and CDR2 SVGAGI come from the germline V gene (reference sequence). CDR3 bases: TGTGCCAGCGGGCAGGGTCTTTCGTACTCTGGAAACACCATATATTTT. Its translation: CASGQGLSYSGNTIYF.

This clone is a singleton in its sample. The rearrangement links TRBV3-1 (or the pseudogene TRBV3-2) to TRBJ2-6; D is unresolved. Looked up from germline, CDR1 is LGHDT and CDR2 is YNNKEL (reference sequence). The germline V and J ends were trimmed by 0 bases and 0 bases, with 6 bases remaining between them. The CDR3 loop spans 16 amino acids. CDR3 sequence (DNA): TGTGCCAGCAGCCAAGAGATACTCTCTGGGGCCAACGTCCTGACTTTC. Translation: CASSQEILSGANVLTF.

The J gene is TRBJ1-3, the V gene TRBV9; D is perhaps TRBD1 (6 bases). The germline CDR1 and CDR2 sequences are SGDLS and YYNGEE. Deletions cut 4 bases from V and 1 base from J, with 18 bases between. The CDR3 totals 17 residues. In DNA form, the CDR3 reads TGTGCCAGCAGCCCCGGGACACCATTCAGGTCTGGAAACACCATATATTTT. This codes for CASSPGTPFRSGNTIYF.

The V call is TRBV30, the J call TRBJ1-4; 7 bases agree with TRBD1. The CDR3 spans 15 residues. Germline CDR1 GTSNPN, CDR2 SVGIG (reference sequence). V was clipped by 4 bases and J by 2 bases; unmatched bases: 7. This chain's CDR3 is CAWTADRATNEKLFF. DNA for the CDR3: TGTGCCTGGACTGCCGACAGGGCGACTAATGAAAAACTGTTTTTT.

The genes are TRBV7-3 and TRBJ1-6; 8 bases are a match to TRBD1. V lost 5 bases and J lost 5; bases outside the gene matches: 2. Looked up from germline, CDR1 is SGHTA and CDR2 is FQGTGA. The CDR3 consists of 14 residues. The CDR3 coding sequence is TGTGCCAGCAGCCGGGGACAGGATAATTCACCCCTCCACTTT. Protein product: CASSRGQDNSPLHF.

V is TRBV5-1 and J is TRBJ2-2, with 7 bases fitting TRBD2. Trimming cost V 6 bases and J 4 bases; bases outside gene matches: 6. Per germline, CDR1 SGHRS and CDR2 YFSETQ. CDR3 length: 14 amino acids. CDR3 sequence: CASMTGGGTGELFF. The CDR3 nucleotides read TGCGCCAGCATGACGGGAGGTGGCACCGGGGAGCTGTTTTTT.

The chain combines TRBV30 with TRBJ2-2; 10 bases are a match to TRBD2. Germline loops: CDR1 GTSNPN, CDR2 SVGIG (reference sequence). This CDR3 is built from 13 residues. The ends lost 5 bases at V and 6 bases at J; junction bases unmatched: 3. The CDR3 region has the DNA TGTGCCTGGGCCGGGACTAGCGCCGGGGAGCTGTTTTTT. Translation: CAWAGTSAGELFF.

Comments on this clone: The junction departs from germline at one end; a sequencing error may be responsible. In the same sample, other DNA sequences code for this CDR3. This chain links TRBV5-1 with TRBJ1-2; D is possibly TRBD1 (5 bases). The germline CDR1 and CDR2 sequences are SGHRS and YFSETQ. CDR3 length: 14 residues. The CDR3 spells CASSLGGSGYGYTF. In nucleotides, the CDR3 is TGCGCTAGCAGCCTTGGGGGGTCTGGCTATGGCTACACCTTC.

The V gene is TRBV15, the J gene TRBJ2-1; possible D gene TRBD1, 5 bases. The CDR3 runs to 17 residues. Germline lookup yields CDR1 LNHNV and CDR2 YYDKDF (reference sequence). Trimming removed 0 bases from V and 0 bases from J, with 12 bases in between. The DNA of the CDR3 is TGTGCCACCAGCAGAGATCGGCAGGGCAGCTCCTACAATGAGCAGTTCTTC. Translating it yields CATSRDRQGSSYNEQFF. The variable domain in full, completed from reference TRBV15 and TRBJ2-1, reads DAMVIQNPRYQVTQFGKPVTLSCSQTLNHNVMYWYQQKSSQAPKLLFHYYDKDFNNEADTPDNFQSRRPNTSFCFLDIRSPGLGDTAMYLCATSRDRQGSSYNEQFFGPGTRLTVL.

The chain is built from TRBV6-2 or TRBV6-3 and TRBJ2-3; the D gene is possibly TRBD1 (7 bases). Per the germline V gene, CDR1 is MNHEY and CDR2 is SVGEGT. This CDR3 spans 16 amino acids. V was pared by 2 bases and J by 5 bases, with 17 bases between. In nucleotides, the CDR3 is TGTGCCAGCAGTTACGGGTGGCGGGACAGCCGAGATACGCAGTATTTT. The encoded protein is CASSYGWRDSRDTQYF.

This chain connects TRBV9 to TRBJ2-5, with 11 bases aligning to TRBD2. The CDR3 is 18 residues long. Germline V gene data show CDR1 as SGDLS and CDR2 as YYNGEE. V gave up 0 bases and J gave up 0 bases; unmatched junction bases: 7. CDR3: CASSVEGLAEKYQETQYF. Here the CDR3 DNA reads TGTGCCAGCAGCGTAGAGGGACTAGCGGAGAAGTACCAAGAGACCCAGTACTTC.